Below are 30 T cell receptor beta chains sequenced from a single sample in a study of CD8 T cells in Susac syndrome. Random-hexamer reverse transcription was applied to roughly 0.5 to 1 ug RNA. One entry per CDR3 protein, called by TCRdb with MiXCR from the immunoSEQ multiplex PCR reads. The repertoire holds some 57,000 distinct CDR3 sequences, with around 90% as singletons. The specimen sequenced was CD8+ T cells from PBMCs. The origin of the receptors is a human donor in good health.

The chain couples TRBV12-3 or TRBV12-4 to TRBJ1-5, with D possibly being TRBD1 (6 bases). Trimming stripped 5 bases from V and 0 bases from J, with 8 bases between. CDR3 length equals 14 residues. The CDR3 DNA sequence: TGTGCCAGCAGTATAGGGGGTAGCAATCAGCCCCAGCATTTT. This codes for CASSIGGSNQPQHF.

V usage is TRBV10-2 and J usage is TRBJ2-1; no definite D call. The germline CDR1 and CDR2 sequences are WSHSY and SAAADI. The ends were cut back, 3 bases at V and 1 base at J, with 1 base in the middle. The CDR3 has 12 residues. The CDR3 loop reads CASSESYNEQFF. The CDR3 DNA sequence: TGCGCCAGCAGTGAATCCTACAATGAGCAGTTCTTC.

This chain joins TRBV29-1 and TRBJ2-3, with 11 bases matching TRBD2. The CDR3 covers 15 residues. Per germline, CDR1 SQVTM and CDR2 ANQGSEA. Trimming at V came to 3 bases and at J to 2 bases, leaving 4 bases not matched to a gene. The CDR3 here is CSVDTTSGATDTQYF. The CDR3 DNA reads as TGCAGCGTTGATACGACTAGCGGGGCCACAGATACGCAGTATTTT.

This clonotype was found once. V usage is TRBV28 and J usage is TRBJ1-2, with D possibly TRBD1 on 6 matching bases. The CDR3 extends over 13 amino acids. CDR1 and CDR2 from the germline V gene are MDHEN and SYDVKM. Between the trimmed V and J ends, which lost 6 bases and 8 bases, there was a span of 16 bases. The CDR3 spells CASSQSSGDGYTF. In DNA form, the CDR3 reads TGTGCCAGCAGCCAGAGCTCAGGGGACGGCTACACCTTC.

The chain links TRBV19 to TRBJ2-3; 11 nucleotides align to TRBD2. This CDR3 contains 20 residues. Unmatched junction bases numbered 20, after V lost 9 bases and J lost 0 bases. CDR1 LNHDA and CDR2 SQIVND come from the germline V gene (reference sequence). The CDR3 is CASGNRRLGLAASSTDTQYF. The CDR3 DNA reads TGTGCCAGCGGAAACAGGAGGTTGGGACTAGCGGCTTCTAGCACAGATACGCAGTATTTT.

The J gene is TRBJ1-2, the V gene TRBV27; possibly TRBD1 for D (5 bases). Trimming removed 9 bases at V and 6 bases at J, with 14 bases between. Germline values: CDR1 MNHEY, CDR2 SMNVEV (reference sequence). The CDR3 is 12 residues long. The CDR3, as DNA: TGTGCCAGTGCGGGGGGGTATGATGGCTACACCTTC. Its translation: CASAGGYDGYTF.

The V gene is TRBV7-9, the J gene TRBJ2-1; D call uncertain. The V gene lost 4 bases and the J gene lost 12 bases, with 13 bases spanning the gap. The CDR3 spans 12 residues. Germline V CDR1 and CDR2: SEHNR, FQNEAQ (reference sequence). The DNA for the CDR3 is TGTGCCAGCAGCTACATCCCAGTGGGGCAGTTCTTC. It encodes CASSYIPVGQFF.

This clonotype appeared once. This CDR3 reads CASSTDREETQYF. In nucleotides, the CDR3 is TGTGCCAGCAGTACCGACAGGGAAGAGACCCAGTACTTC. The chain couples TRBV12-3 or TRBV12-4 to TRBJ2-5, with 7 bases matching TRBD1. V lost 5 bases and J lost 3; bases outside the gene matches: 3. This CDR3 comprises 13 residues.

J is TRBJ2-2 and V is TRBV5-4; no firm D call. This CDR3 region has 13 residues. Germline values: CDR1 SGHNT, CDR2 YYREEE (reference sequence). The V and J ends lost 1 base and 6 bases respectively, with 7 bases between them. The CDR3 bases are TGTGCCAGCAGCTTGAAGGCAGCCGGGGAGCTGTTTTTT. It specifies CASSLKAAGELFF. The variable domain in full, completed from reference TRBV5-4 and TRBJ2-2, reads ETGVTQSPTHLIKTRGQQVTLRCSSQSGHNTVSWYQQALGQGPQFIFQYYREEENGRGNFPPRFSGLQFPNYSSELNVNALELDDSALYLCASSLKAAGELFFGEGSRLTVL.

Only a few counts were recorded for this clonotype. This chain links TRBV20-1 with TRBJ2-5; no clear D. The CDR3 has 14 residues. Germline V gives CDR1 DFQATT, CDR2 SNEGSKA (reference sequence). Trimming took 2 bases from V and 1 from J, leaving 11 bases between them. The CDR3 region has the DNA TGCAGTGCTAGACGTCGTCAGCTCCAAGAGACCCAGTACTTC. Its translation is CSARRRQLQETQYF.

The rearrangement uses TRBV3-1 and TRBJ1-1, with no clear D. V dropped 0 bases and J dropped 0 bases, with 8 bases sitting between them. Germline lookup yields CDR1 LGHDT and CDR2 YNNKEL (reference sequence). The CDR3 is made up of 15 amino acids. The CDR3 spells CASSQDRLMNTEAFF. The CDR3 DNA reads as TGTGCCAGCAGCCAAGATAGACTGATGAACACTGAAGCTTTCTTT.

J is TRBJ1-3 and V is TRBV20-1; D ambiguous. V was shortened by 4 bases and J by 0 bases, with 13 bases between the two germline ends. The germline V gene encodes CDR1 DFQATT and CDR2 SNEGSKA (reference sequence). CDR3 size: 15 residues. The CDR3 DNA sequence: TGCAGTGCTAACCCACCCGAGCACTCTGGAAACACCATATATTTT. Translating gives CSANPPEHSGNTIYF.

J is TRBJ2-3 and V is TRBV3-1; tentative D call: TRBD2 (7 bases). Per germline, CDR1 LGHDT and CDR2 YNNKEL (reference sequence). This CDR3 has 19 amino acids. V was cut by 0 bases and J by 2 bases, with 21 bases left in between. In nucleotides, the CDR3 is TGTGCCAGCAGCCAAGAATGGTGGACAGAGCGGGGAAACACAGATACGCAGTATTTT. Its protein product is CASSQEWWTERGNTDTQYF.

This clonotype appeared a single time. The rearrangement uses TRBV6-4 and TRBJ2-3; TRBD2 agrees at 10 bases. V lost 2 bases, J lost 5 bases, and 4 bases stayed unmatched. Per germline, CDR1 MRHNA and CDR2 SNTAGT. The CDR3 spans 15 residues. For the CDR3, the DNA is TGTGCCAGCAGTGACGAGCGGGGGGGCGTAGATACGCAGTATTTT. Translation gives CASSDERGGVDTQYF.

V is TRBV4-2 and J is TRBJ1-4, with a possible D match to TRBD1 (5 bases). CDR1 and CDR2 (germline): LGHNA, YNFKEQ. The CDR3 contains 16 residues. With 0 bases removed from V and 5 bases from J, the gap between germline ends came to 13 bases. DNA for the CDR3: TGTGCCAGCAGCCAAGAGGAGGGGCCGATCAATGAAAAACTGTTTTTT. Translating it yields CASSQEEGPINEKLFF.

The CDR3 DNA reads as TGTGCCAGCAGTTTTGGATCCTTTAATGGCTACACCTTC. This sequence encodes CASSFGSFNGYTF. This sequence joins TRBV12-3 or TRBV12-4 and TRBJ1-2; D unclear. V was pared by 3 bases and J by 6 bases, with 11 bases between. The CDR3 length is 13 residues.

This chain links TRBV7-9 with TRBJ1-5, with D possibly TRBD1 on 6 matching bases. The CDR3 totals 13 residues. The germline V gene encodes CDR1 SEHNR and CDR2 FQNEAQ (reference sequence). Trimming cost V 5 bases and J 6 bases, with 11 bases left between them. CDR3 region: CASSLGHVQPQHF. In DNA form, the CDR3 reads TGTGCCAGCAGCCTGGGACATGTTCAGCCCCAGCATTTT.

The chain has TRBV28 and TRBJ1-1; 7 bases are shared with TRBD1. The CDR3 has 13 amino acids. The germline V gene encodes CDR1 MDHEN and CDR2 SYDVKM. After removal of 7 bases from V and 7 bases from J, the junction contained 9 bases not matched to a gene. The CDR3 reads CASKVLGDSEAFF. The CDR3, as DNA: TGTGCCAGCAAAGTTTTGGGGGACAGTGAAGCTTTCTTT.

The chain links TRBV4-3 to TRBJ2-5, with D tentatively TRBD1 (5 bases). The CDR3 contains 15 residues. V shed 1 base and J shed 2 bases, with 11 bases lying between them. Germline V gene data show CDR1 as LGHNA and CDR2 as YSLEER. DNA of the CDR3: TGCGCCAGCAGCCAAGTGTGGACAAATCAAGAGACCCAGTACTTC. It codes for CASSQVWTNQETQYF.

CDR3 in DNA: TGTGCCAGCAGCTCGCGTGCTACTGACAGGGCGATCCCCTACGAGCAGTACTTC. It is translated as CASSSRATDRAIPYEQYF. The chain couples TRBV6-1 to TRBJ2-7, with TRBD1 matching over 7 bases. The germline gives CDR1 MNHNS, CDR2 SASEGT. This CDR3 spans 18 amino acids. The V segment lost 6 bases and the J segment 2 bases; nucleotides outside the gene matches: 19.

CDR3 nucleotides: TGCGCCAGCAGCCAAGATAGGACACCTTCAGGGGAGCTGTTTTTT. It translates to CASSQDRTPSGELFF. This chain joins TRBV4-1 and TRBJ2-2; maybe TRBD1 (5 bases). The CDR3 runs 15 residues. Trimming removed 0 bases from V and 8 bases from J, with 13 bases in between. Germline lookup yields CDR1 MGHRA and CDR2 YSYEKL.

The CDR3 region is CASSLALRGGAADTQYF. DNA of the CDR3: TGCGCCAGCAGCTTGGCCTTGAGGGGGGGGGCCGCAGATACGCAGTATTTT. V gene TRBV5-1 combines with J gene TRBJ2-3; possibly TRBD2 for D (7 bases). V lost 0 bases and J 4 bases, leaving 18 bases between the germline ends. Germline loops: CDR1 SGHRS, CDR2 YFSETQ. This CDR3 comprises 17 residues.

The chain combines TRBV25-1 with TRBJ2-7; tentative D call: TRBD1 (6 bases). V lost 3 bases, J lost 0 bases, and 15 bases lay in between. Germline V gene lookup returns CDR1 MGHDK and CDR2 SYGVNS. The CDR3 sequence is 16 residues long. The CDR3 loop is CASSDIEVDSSYEQYF. DNA of the CDR3: TGTGCCAGCAGTGATATAGAAGTGGACAGCTCCTACGAGCAGTACTTC.

This clonotype is deemed medium-sized. The V and J genes are TRBV12-3 or TRBV12-4 and TRBJ2-7; TRBD1 aligns across 9 bases. The CDR3 has 13 amino acids. With V trimmed by 9 bases and J by 3 bases, 6 bases remained unmatched. CDR3 region: CASSPGQGYEQYF. Written as DNA, the CDR3 is TGTGCCAGTAGTCCGGGACAGGGCTACGAGCAGTACTTC.

Written as DNA, the CDR3 is TGCAGTGCTAGAGGGGGACTAGCGGGGGCCATGCAAGAGACCCAGTACTTC. This codes for CSARGGLAGAMQETQYF. The chain links TRBV20-1 to TRBJ2-5; 14 nucleotides line up with TRBD2. V dropped 1 base and J dropped 2; count of bases not matched to a gene: 6. The germline V gene encodes CDR1 DFQATT and CDR2 SNEGSKA (reference sequence). The CDR3 consists of 17 residues.

In this sample, this clonotype turned up a few times. An end of the junction differs from the germline gene, which may be a read error. CDR3 sequence reads: CASSLGIQVSEAFF. CDR3 DNA: TGCGCCAGCAGCTTAGGGATTCAGGTATCTGAGGCTTTCTTT. V and J are TRBV5-1 and TRBJ1-1; D is ambiguous. The CDR3 extends over 14 amino acids. Germline lookup yields CDR1 SGHRS and CDR2 YFSETQ.

The rearrangement joins TRBV4-1 to TRBJ2-2; 7 nucleotides align to TRBD1. V lost 4 bases and J lost 6; bases outside the gene matches: 8. The CDR3 runs to 15 residues. Germline V lookup: CDR1 MGHRA, CDR2 YSYEKL. The chain's CDR3 is CASSRLRQGAGELFF. As DNA, the CDR3 is TGCGCCAGCAGCCGGTTGCGACAGGGCGCCGGGGAGCTGTTTTTT.

The gene calls are TRBV7-8 and TRBJ2-7, with 10 bases fitting TRBD1. The germline CDR1 and CDR2 sequences are SGHVS and FQNEAQ. This CDR3 region has 14 residues. The V segment lost 4 bases and the J segment 4 bases; nucleotides outside the gene matches: 4. The DNA for the CDR3 is TGTGCCAGCAGCTACCGGGACAGGGGTTACGAGCAGTACTTC. As protein: CASSYRDRGYEQYF.

This rearrangement joins TRBV7-9 to TRBJ1-2; 8 bases align to TRBD1. With 0 bases clipped from V and 5 bases from J, the junction kept 5 bases outside the gene matches. The CDR3 is 15 residues long. Germline V gene sequence: CDR1 SEHNR, CDR2 FQNEAQ (reference sequence). CDR3 protein: CASSLAGQALYGYTF. DNA for the CDR3: TGTGCCAGCAGCTTAGCGGGACAGGCGCTGTATGGCTACACCTTC.

This chain uses TRBV7-6 with TRBJ2-1; D possibly uses TRBD1 or TRBD2 (5 bases each). The CDR3 is 14 residues long. The germline V gene has CDR1 SGHVS and CDR2 FNYEAQ. The ends were cut back, 4 bases at V and 6 bases at J, with 13 bases in the middle. The CDR3, as DNA: TGTGCCAGCAGCTCCGGGGCGTCCGGCAATGAGCAGTTCTTC. The encoded protein is CASSSGASGNEQFF.